The sequence of this T cell receptor (beta chain) was determined in a study of cytomegalovirus exposure and HLA in healthy donors. This clone was seen a few times. Its antigen is unidentified. General study findings and limits: A prior analysis recorded that most TCR beta V segments were productive about 87% or about 30% of the time. The investigators catalogued 164 TCR beta chains as cytomegalovirus-associated. TCR beta V- and J-gene trimming was later associated with a missense DCLRE1C variant. Later findings reportedly placed an Asian-associated ancestry cluster below the roughly 690-donor mean for N-insertions.

There are 14 residues in the CDR3. Trimming cost V 3 bases and J 5 bases; bases outside gene matches: 2. Germline V gene lookup returns CDR1 SGHRS and CDR2 YFSETQ. Primers: 60 Vbeta forward and 13 Jbeta reverse. Sequenced by immunoSEQ multiplex PCR; TCRdb stores in-frame clones only, minus some. Of about 170,000 clones in the sample, about 80% are singletons; the top ten hold almost 6.5%. The source material was PBMCs. The TCR was taken from a man aged 40-55 years in good health and CMV-seropositive. V usage is TRBV5-1 and J usage is TRBJ2-1, with 10 bases that match TRBD2. The CDR3 protein is CASSYTSGNNEQFF. CDR3 DNA sequence: TGCGCCAGCAGCTATACTAGCGGGAACAATGAGCAGTTCTTC.